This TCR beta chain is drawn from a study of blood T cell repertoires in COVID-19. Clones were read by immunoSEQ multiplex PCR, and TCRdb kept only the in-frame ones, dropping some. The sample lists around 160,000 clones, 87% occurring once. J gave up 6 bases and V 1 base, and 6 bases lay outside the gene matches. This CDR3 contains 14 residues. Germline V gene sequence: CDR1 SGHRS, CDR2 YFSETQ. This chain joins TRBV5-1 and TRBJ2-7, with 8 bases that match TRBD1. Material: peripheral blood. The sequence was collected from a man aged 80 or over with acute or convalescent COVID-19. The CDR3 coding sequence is TGCGCCAGCAGCTTGCGGCAGGGGGCGCGCGAGCAGTACTTC. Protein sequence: CASSLRQGAREQYF.